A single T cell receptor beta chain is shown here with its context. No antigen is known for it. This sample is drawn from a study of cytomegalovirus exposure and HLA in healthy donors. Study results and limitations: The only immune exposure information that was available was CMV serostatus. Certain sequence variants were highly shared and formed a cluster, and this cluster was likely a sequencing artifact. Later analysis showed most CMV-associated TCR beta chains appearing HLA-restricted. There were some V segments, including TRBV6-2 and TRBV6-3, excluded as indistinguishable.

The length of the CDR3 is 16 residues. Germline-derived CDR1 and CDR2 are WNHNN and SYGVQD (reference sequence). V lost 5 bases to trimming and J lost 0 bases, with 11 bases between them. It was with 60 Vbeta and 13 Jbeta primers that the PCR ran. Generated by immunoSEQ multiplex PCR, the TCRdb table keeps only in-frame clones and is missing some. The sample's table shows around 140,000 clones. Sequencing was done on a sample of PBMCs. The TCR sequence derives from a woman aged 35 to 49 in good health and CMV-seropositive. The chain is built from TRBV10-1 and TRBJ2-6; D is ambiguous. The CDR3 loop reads CASSSLRVSGANVLTF. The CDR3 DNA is TGCGCCAGCAGTAGTCTTAGAGTCTCTGGGGCCAACGTCCTGACTTTC.